The clone carrying this T cell receptor (beta chain) was seen a few times. Its antigen is undetermined. CDR1 SGHNT and CDR2 YYREEE come from the germline V gene (reference sequence). V was clipped by 2 bases and J by 5 bases, with 7 bases between them. This CDR3 is built from 12 residues. This table comes from immunoSEQ multiplex PCR, and its TCRdb copy is limited to in-frame clones, with some not included. The table has about 22,000 clones, around 81% seen once. This entry belongs to a study of STAT5B mutations in CD4+ large granular lymphocyte leukemia. Controls came from buffy coats of healthy blood donors. Study-wide findings and caveats: Approximately 25% of private leukemic clonotypes occurred rarely in other patients' non-leukemic repertoires.

Sequencing was done on a sample of CD4+ T cells from blood buffy coats. The sequence derives from a human donor in good health. The chain is built from TRBV5-4 and TRBJ1-1, with D unclear. The CDR3 nucleotides are TGTGCCAGCAGCTTTGGTTGGACTGAAGCTTTCTTT. Protein product: CASSFGWTEAFF.